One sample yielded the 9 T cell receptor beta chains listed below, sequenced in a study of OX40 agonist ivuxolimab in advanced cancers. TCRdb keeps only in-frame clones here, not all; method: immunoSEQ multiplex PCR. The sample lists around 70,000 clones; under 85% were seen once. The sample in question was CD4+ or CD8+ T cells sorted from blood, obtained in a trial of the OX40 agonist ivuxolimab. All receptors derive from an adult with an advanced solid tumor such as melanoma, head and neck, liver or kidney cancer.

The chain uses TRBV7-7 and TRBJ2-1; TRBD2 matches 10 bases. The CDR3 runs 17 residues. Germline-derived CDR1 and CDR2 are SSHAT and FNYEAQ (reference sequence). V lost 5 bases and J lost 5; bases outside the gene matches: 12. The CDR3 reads CASSGGPSGREHNEQFF. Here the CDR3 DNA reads TGTGCCAGCAGCGGAGGGCCTAGCGGGAGAGAACACAATGAGCAGTTCTTC.

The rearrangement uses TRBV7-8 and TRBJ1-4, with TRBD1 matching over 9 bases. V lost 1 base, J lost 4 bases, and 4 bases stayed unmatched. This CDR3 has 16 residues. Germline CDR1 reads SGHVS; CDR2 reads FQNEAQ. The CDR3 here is CASSLDRGLYNEKLFF. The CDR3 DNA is TGTGCCAGCAGCTTAGACAGGGGGCTATATAATGAAAAACTGTTTTTT.

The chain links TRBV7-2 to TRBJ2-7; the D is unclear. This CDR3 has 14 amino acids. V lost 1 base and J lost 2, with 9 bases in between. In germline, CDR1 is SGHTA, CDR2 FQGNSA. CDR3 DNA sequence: TGTGCCAGCAGCTTAGAAGGTCCCACCTACGAGCAGTACTTC. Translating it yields CASSLEGPTYEQYF. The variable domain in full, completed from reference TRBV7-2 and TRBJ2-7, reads GAGVSQSPSNKVTEKGKDVELRCDPISGHTALYWYRQSLGQGLEFLIYFQGNSAPDKSGLPSDRFSAERTGGSVSTLTIQRTQQEDSAVYLCASSLEGPTYEQYFGPGTRLTVT.

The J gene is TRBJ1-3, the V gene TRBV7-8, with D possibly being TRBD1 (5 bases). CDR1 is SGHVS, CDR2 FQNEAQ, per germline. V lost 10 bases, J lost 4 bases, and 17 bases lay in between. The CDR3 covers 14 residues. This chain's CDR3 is CAIIERGKGNTIYF. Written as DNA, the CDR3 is TGTGCCATAATCGAGAGGGGCAAAGGAAACACCATATATTTT.

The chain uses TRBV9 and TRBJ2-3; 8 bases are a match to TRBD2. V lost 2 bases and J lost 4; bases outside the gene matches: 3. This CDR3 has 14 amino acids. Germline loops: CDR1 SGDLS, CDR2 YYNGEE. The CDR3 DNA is TGTGCCAGCAGCGTTTTAGCGGGACCAGATACGCAGTATTTT. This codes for CASSVLAGPDTQYF.

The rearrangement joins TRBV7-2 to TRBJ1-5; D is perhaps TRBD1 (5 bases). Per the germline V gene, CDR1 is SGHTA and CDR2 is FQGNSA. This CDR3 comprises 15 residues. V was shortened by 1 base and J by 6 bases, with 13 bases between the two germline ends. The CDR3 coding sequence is TGTGCCAGCAGCTTAGTAGGGGTAACGGGTCAGCCCCAGCATTTT. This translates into CASSLVGVTGQPQHF.

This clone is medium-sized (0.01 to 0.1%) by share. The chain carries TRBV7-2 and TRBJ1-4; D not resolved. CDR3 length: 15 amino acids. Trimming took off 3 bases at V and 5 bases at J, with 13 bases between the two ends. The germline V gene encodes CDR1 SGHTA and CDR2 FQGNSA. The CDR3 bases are TGTGCCAGCAGCTTGGTTTGGTCCCCAAATGAAAAACTGTTTTTT. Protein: CASSLVWSPNEKLFF.

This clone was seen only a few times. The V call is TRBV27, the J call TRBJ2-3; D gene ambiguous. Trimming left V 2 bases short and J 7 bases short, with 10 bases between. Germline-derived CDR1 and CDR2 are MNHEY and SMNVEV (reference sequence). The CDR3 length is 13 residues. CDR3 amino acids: CASSLAPPNTQYF. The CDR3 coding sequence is TGTGCCAGCAGTTTAGCCCCCCCGAATACGCAGTATTTT.

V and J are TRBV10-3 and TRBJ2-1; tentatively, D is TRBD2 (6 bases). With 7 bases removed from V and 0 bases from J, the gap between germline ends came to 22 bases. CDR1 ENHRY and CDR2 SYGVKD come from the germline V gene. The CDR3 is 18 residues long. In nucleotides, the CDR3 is TGTGCCATCAAACCCCGGGTCGATAGCGGAAGCTCCTACAATGAGCAGTTCTTC. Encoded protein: CAIKPRVDSGSSYNEQFF.